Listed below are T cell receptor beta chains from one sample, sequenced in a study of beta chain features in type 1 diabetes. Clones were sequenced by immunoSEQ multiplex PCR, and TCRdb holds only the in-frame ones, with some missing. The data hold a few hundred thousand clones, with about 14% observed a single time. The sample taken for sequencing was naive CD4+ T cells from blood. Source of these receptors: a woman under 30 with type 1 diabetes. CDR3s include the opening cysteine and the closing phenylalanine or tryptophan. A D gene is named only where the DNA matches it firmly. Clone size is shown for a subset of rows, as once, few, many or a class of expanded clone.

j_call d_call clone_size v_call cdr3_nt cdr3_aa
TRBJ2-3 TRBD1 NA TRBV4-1 TGCGCCAGCAGGCAGGCGACGGACAGGGCTAGCACAGATACGCAGTATTTT CASRQATDRASTDTQYF
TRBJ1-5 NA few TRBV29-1 TGCAGCGTTTCTGACAGTCGACATCAGCCCCAGCATTTT CSVSDSRHQPQHF
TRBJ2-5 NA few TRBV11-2 TGTGCCAGCAGCTTAGACTCCCAAGAGACCCAGTACTTC CASSLDSQETQYF
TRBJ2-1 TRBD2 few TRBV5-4 TGTGCCAGCAGCTTGGAAGTACTAGCGGGTCCGTGGGAGCAGTTCTTC CASSLEVLAGPWEQFF
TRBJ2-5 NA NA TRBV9 TGTGCCAGCAGCGTAGCGGGGCGGGGAACGACCCAGTACTTC CASSVAGRGTTQYF
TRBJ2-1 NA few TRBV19 TGTGCCAGTAGTCCCTTCCGCCCGTCGCGGGATGAGCAGTTCTTC CASSPFRPSRDEQFF
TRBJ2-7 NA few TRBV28 TGTGCCAGCAGCCGAGCGGCCTACGAGCAGTACTTC CASSRAAYEQYF
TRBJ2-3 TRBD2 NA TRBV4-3 TGCGCCAGCAGCCAAGATCCCCAGCGGGCTAGCGGGAGTTCAGATACGCAGTATTTT CASSQDPQRASGSSDTQYF
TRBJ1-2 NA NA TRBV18 TGTGCCAGCTCACCAGCGGCGCTCTTCTATGGCTACACCTTC CASSPAALFYGYTF
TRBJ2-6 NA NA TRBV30 TGTGCCTGGAAGACTTCGGCTGGGGCCAACGTCCTGACTTTC CAWKTSAGANVLTF
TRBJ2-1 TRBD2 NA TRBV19 TGTGCCAGTAGTAGAGGGACTAGCGGGAGGGGACATGAGCAGTTCTTC CASSRGTSGRGHEQFF
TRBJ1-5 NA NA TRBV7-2 TGTGCCAGCAGCCCCGGGCGGGGGTATCAGCCCCAGCATTTT CASSPGRGYQPQHF
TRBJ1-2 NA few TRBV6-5 TGTGCCAGCCACAGGGATGGCTACACCTTC CASHRDGYTF
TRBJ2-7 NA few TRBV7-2 TGTGCCAGCAGCAAAGGGTCAGGGGCCCCCTACGAGCAGTACTTC CASSKGSGAPYEQYF
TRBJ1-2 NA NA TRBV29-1 TGCAGCGTTCGCGGTTTGGGTCAGAAGAGCTACACCTTC CSVRGLGQKSYTF
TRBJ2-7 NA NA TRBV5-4 TGTGCCAGCAGCCCAGAGTGGGCCGTCGAGCAGTACTTC CASSPEWAVEQYF
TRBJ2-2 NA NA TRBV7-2 TGTGCCAGCAGCCGGGAAAATCCAGGGGAGCTGTTTTTT CASSRENPGELFF
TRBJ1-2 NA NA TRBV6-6 TGTGCCAGCAATCAGGGGTCGGGCTATGGCTACACCTTC CASNQGSGYGYTF
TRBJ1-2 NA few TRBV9 TGTGCCAGCAGCCAATGGGGACACGCGGGCTATGGCTACACCTTC CASSQWGHAGYGYTF
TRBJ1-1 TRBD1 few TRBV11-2 TGTGCCAGCAGCTCGGGACAGGGGGCCGCGACTGAAGCTTTCTTT CASSSGQGAATEAFF
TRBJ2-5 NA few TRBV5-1 TGCGCCAGCAGCTTGGGTGGCAGGGGCCAAGAGACCCAGTACTTC CASSLGGRGQETQYF
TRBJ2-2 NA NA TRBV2 TGTGCCAGCAGTACAGAGATGAACACCGGGGAGCTGTTTTTT CASSTEMNTGELFF
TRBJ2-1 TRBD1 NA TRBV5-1 TGCGCCAGCAGCGTGGGACAGGGCTACAATGAGCAGTTCTTC CASSVGQGYNEQFF
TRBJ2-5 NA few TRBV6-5 TGTGCCAGCAGTTTCAGAGGACAGCAAGAGACCCAGTACTTC CASSFRGQQETQYF
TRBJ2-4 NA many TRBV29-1 TGCAGCGTTGTCCGGCCAGGGAGGTACATTCAGTACTTC CSVVRPGRYIQYF
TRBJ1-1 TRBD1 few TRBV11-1 TGTGCCAGCAGCATTTGGACAGGGGGGCTGAACACTGAAGCTTTCTTT CASSIWTGGLNTEAFF
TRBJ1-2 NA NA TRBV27 TGTGCCAGCAGTCGCTACGGACAATCGAACTATGGCTACACCTTC CASSRYGQSNYGYTF
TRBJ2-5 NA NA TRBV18 TGTGCCAGCTCACCACCGGCTCCAGAGACCCAGTACTTC CASSPPAPETQYF
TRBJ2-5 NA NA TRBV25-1 TGTGCCAGCAGTGGACAGGTGCAAGAGACCCAGTACTTC CASSGQVQETQYF
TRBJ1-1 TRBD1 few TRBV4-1 TGCGCCAGCAGCCAACCACGGGACAGAGCGAAAGCTTTCTTT CASSQPRDRAKAFF
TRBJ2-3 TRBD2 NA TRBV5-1 TGCGCCAGCAGCTTCTTAGCGGGCAGGCTAAGGAGCGGCACAGATACGCAGTATTTT CASSFLAGRLRSGTDTQYF
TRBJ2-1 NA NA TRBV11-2 TGTGCCAGCAGCTTGGTGGGGGGGGCACTCTACAATGAGCAGTTCTTC CASSLVGGALYNEQFF
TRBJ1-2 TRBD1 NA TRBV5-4 TGTGCCAGCAGCTTGCCGGAACAGGGGAAAGGATATGGCTACACCTTC CASSLPEQGKGYGYTF
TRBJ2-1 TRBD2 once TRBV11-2 TGTGCCAGCAGCTTAATAGCGGGAGGGCCGTTCAATGAGCAGTTCTTC CASSLIAGGPFNEQFF
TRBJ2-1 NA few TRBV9 TGTGCCAGCAGCGCCGGTGCTAGCGCGTCCTACAATGAGCAGTTCTTC CASSAGASASYNEQFF
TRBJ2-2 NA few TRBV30 TGTGCCTGGAGTGTACGCAGGATAGCGACCGGGGAGCTGTTTTTT CAWSVRRIATGELFF
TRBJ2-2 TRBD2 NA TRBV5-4 TGTGCCAGCAGCCGAGAAACTCTAGCGGATCACGGGGAGCTGTTTTTT CASSRETLADHGELFF
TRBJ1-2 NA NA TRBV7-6 TGTGCCAGCAGCTTAGCTGAGTACTATGGCTACACCTTC CASSLAEYYGYTF
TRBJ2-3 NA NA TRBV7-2 TGTGCCAGCAGCTTCGAGGGTCTACCCACAGATACGCAGTATTTT CASSFEGLPTDTQYF
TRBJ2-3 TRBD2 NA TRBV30 TGTGCCTGCGGACTAGCGGGGGCAGATACGCAGTATTTT CACGLAGADTQYF
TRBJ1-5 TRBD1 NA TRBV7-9 TGTGCCAGCAGCTTATCACGTTTGGGACAGCATAATCAGCCCCAGCATTTT CASSLSRLGQHNQPQHF
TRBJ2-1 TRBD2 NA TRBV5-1 TGCGCCAGCAGACGAGCGGGAGACTCCTACAATGAGCAGTTCTTC CASRRAGDSYNEQFF
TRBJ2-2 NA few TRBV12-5 TGTGCTAGTGGTTTGGGGCAGGCGTCGAACACCGGGGAGCTGTTTTTT CASGLGQASNTGELFF
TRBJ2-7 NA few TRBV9 TGTGCCAGCAGCGTAGTGTCGGGAGTAGGCGAGCAGTACTTC CASSVVSGVGEQYF
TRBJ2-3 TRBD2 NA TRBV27 TGTGCCAGCAGTCGCACCGCCGGGACTAGCGGTTCTAGCACAGATACGCAGTATTTT CASSRTAGTSGSSTDTQYF
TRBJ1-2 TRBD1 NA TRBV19 TGTGCCAGTGGGAGACAGGGGGCCGAATATGGCTACACCTTC CASGRQGAEYGYTF
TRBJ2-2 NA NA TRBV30 TGTGCCTGGACCCCAGGGGCCGCGAACACCGGGGAGCTGTTTTTT CAWTPGAANTGELFF
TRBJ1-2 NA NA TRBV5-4 TGTGCCAGCAGCTTGGCCGGGGCAGGGACACGATACGGCTACACCTTC CASSLAGAGTRYGYTF
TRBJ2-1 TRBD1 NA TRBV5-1 TGCGCCAGCAGCTACATGACAGGGACCTCCTACAATGAGCAGTTCTTC CASSYMTGTSYNEQFF
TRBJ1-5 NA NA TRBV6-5 TGTGCCAGCAGCCTTAACAGGGATAGCAATCAGCCCCAGCATTTT CASSLNRDSNQPQHF
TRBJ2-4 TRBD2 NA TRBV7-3 TGTGCCAGCAGCCCCGGGGCGGGAGGGGACATTCAGTACTTC CASSPGAGGDIQYF
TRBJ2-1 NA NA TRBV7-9 TGTGCCAGCAGCTTTGGGCAGGGGTTCGTCAATGAGCAGTTCTTC CASSFGQGFVNEQFF
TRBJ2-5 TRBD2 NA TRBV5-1 TGCGCCAGCAGCTTGGGGGGGACTAGCGGTAAAGAGACCCAGTACTTC CASSLGGTSGKETQYF
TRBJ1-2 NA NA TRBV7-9 TGTGCCAGCAGCAGGACTCTCTTC CASSRTLF
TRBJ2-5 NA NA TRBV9 TGTGCCAGCAGCGCAGAAGCGTGGCGGCAAGAGACCCAGTACTTC CASSAEAWRQETQYF
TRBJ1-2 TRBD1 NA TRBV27 TGTGCCAGCGGACGTCAGGGGGCCGCGGGGGATGGCTACACCTTC CASGRQGAAGDGYTF
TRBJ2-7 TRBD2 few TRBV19 TGTGCCAGTAAGGGGACTAGTGGCTCCTACGAGCAGTACTTC CASKGTSGSYEQYF
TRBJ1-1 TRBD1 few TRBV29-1 TGCAGCGCCGGGACAGGGAACACTGAAGCTTTCTTT CSAGTGNTEAFF
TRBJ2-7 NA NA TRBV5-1 TGCGCCAGCAGCGAGAACAGGGCCTCCTACGAGCAGTACTTC CASSENRASYEQYF